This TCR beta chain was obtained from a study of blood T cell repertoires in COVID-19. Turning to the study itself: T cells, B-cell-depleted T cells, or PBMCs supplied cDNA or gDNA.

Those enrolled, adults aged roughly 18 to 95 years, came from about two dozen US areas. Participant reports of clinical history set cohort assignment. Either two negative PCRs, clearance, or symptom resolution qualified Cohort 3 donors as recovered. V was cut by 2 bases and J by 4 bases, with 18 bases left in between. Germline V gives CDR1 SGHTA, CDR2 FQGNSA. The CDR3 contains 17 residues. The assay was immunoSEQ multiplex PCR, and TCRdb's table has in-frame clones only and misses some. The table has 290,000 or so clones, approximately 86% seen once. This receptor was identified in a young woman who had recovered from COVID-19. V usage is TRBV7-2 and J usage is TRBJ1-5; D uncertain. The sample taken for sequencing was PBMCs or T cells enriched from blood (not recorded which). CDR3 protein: CASSLSPLPGTNQPQHF. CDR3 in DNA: TGTGCCAGCAGCTTATCGCCACTTCCGGGAACTAATCAGCCCCAGCATTTT.